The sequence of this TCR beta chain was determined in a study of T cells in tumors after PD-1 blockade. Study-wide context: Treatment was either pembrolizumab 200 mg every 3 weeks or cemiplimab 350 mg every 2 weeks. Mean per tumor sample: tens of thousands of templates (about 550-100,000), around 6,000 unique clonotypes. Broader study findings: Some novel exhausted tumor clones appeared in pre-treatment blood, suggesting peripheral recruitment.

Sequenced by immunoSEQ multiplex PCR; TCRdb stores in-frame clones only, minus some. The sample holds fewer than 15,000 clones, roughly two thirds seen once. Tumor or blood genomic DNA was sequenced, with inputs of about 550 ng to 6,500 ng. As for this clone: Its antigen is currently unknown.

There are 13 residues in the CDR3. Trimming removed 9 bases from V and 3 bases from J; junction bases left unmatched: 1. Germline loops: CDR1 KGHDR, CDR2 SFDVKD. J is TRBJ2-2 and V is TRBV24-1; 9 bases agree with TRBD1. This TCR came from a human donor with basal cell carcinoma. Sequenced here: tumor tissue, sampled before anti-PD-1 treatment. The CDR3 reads CATRDRDTGELFF. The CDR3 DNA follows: TGTGCCACCCGGGACAGGGACACCGGGGAGCTGTTTTTT.